This T cell receptor beta chain emerged from a study of blood T cell repertoires in COVID-19. Study-wide context: Spain, Italy and the United States supplied samples that represented acute and convalescent COVID-19. The cDNA or gDNA used as material had been derived from T cells, B-cell-depleted T cells, or PBMCs.

The CDR3 runs to 16 residues. Trimming cost V 3 bases and J 1 base, with 16 bases left between them. The germline CDR1 and CDR2 sequences are SGHRS and YFSETQ. Repertoires were generated with immunoSEQ multiplex PCR, while TCRdb's copy carries only in-frame clones and drops some. The profile shows roughly 70,000 clones, about four fifths of them singletons. The material sequenced was peripheral blood. The gene calls are TRBV5-1 and TRBJ1-1, with D possibly being TRBD1 (6 bases). The receptor's source is a man between 65 and 85 years old who had recovered from COVID-19. As DNA, the CDR3 is TGCGCCAGCAGCTATGCCGGGGGGCTCGGGAACACTGAAGCTTTCTTT. Protein: CASSYAGGLGNTEAFF.